The sequence of this T cell receptor beta chain was determined in a study of post-analysis software for immune sequencing data. V shed 8 bases, J shed 4 bases, and the junction held 7 bases outside the gene matches. CDR3 size: 13 residues. Germline-derived CDR1 and CDR2 are MNHNS and SASEGT. Whole-study findings and limits: With TRBV5-6, TRBV5-1 and TRBV20-1 included, 5 or 6 TRBV segments were more frequent in patients than in controls. For normalized Chao1 diversity, multiple sclerosis patients scored significantly lower than controls did.

Unique molecular identifiers were carried by the TCR beta cDNA libraries. From the PCR reads, TCRdb called clonotypes with MiXCR, one entry per CDR3 protein. The sample comprises under 900,000 distinct CDR3 sequences, around 53% of which are singletons, and over 4% rests with the top ten. On this clonotype: What it binds is unknown.

The specimen was blood. This sequence originates from a girl aged 10-17 years with multiple sclerosis. The chain employs TRBV6-1 and TRBJ1-2; 7 bases agree with TRBD1. The CDR3 sequence: CASGGQTTYGYTF. In nucleotides, the CDR3 is TGTGCCAGCGGGGGACAGACCACCTATGGCTACACCTTC.